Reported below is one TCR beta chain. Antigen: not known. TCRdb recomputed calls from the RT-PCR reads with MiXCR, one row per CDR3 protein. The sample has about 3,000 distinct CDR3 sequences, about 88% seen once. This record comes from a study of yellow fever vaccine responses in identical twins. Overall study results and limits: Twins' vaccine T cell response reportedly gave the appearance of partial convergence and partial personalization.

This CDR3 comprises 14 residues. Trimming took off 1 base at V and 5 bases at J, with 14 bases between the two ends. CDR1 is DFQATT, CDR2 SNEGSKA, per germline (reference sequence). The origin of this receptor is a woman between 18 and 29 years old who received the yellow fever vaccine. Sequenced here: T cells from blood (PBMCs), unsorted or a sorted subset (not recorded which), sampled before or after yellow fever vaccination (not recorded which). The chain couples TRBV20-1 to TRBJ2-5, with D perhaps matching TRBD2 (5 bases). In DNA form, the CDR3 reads TGCAGTGCTAGAGCGTATTCTGAGCGGGAGACCCAGTACTTC. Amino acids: CSARAYSERETQYF.